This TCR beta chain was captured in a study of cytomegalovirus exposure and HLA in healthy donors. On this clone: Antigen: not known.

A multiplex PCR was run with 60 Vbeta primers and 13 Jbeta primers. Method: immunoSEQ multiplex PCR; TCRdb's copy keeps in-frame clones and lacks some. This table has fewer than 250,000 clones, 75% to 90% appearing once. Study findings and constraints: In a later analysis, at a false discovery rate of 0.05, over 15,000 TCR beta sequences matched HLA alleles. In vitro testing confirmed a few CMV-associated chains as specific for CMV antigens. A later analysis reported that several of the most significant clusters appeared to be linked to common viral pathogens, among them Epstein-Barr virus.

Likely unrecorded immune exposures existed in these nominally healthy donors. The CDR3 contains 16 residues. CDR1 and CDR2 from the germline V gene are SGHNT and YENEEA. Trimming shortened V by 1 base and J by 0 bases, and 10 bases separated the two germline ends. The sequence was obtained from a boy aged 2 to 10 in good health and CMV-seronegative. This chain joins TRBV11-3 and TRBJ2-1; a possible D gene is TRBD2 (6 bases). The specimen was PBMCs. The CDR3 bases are TGTGCCAGCAGCTTAGGATCTAGCGCCTCCTACAATGAGCAGTTCTTC. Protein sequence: CASSLGSSASYNEQFF.